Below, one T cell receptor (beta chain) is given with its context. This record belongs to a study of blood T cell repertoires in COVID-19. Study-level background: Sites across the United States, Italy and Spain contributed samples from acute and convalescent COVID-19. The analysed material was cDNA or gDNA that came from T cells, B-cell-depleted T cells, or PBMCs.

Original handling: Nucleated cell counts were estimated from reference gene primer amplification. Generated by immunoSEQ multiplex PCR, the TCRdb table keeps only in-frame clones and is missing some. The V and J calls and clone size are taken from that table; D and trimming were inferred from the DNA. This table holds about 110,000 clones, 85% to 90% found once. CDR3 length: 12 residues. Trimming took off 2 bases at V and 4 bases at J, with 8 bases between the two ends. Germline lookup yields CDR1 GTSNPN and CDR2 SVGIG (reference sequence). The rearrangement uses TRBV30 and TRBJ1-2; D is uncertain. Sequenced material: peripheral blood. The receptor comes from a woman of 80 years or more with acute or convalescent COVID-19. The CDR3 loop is CAWSITGYGYTF. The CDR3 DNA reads TGTGCCTGGAGTATTACTGGCTATGGCTACACCTTC.